This TCR beta chain emerged from a study of T cell responses to AZD1222 COVID-19 vaccine. CDR3 length: 14 residues. Germline lookup yields CDR1 MDHEN and CDR2 SYDVKM. The V end lost 6 bases, the J end lost 0 bases, and 6 bases lay between the germline ends. Study outcomes and limitations: Unmutated variant regions reportedly attract nearly half of all spike-specific TCRs. Breadth and depth of Spike-specific TCRs rose after two AZD1222 doses. Across the whole spike, CD4 TCRs peaked at regions 160-218 and 743-854.

Using immunoSEQ multiplex PCR, the repertoire was profiled, and TCRdb retains in-frame clones only, with some absent. The sample has under 110,000 clones; 86% are singletons. As regards this clone: The antigen remains undetermined.

V gene TRBV28 combines with J gene TRBJ1-6; D ambiguous. The sequencing used peripheral blood, collected on day 0 of AZD1222 vaccination. The sequence derives from an adult in good health. This CDR3 is CASRWGSYNSPLHF. The CDR3 nucleotides read TGTGCCAGCAGGTGGGGCTCCTATAATTCACCCCTCCACTTT.